A single sample gave rise to the 20 T cell receptor beta chains below, sequenced in a study of T cells after yellow fever vaccination (dated by TCRdb to about 2019). To prepare the library, 5' RACE was applied. The sequencer listed for this sample is Illumina NovaSeq 6000. TCRdb passed the public sequencing reads through fastp at Q25 and MiXCR, retaining productive beta sequences. Each entry is one CDR3 protein sequence, shown with its most common DNA and genes. Within this sample are 300,000 to 350,000 distinct CDR3 sequences, with about 4.5% of them counted one time only. Just under 20% of the sample goes to the ten largest clones. What the treatment or condition label conveys for this sample: live attenuated yellow fever vaccine strain. Specimen: PBMCs, collected 15 days after the yellow fever booster vaccination. All receptors come from a man between 18 and 29 years old who received the YFV17D yellow fever vaccine.

In its sample, this clonotype was seen a few times. The chain links TRBV20-1 to TRBJ2-2, with unresolved D. CDR1 DFQATT and CDR2 SNEGSKA come from the germline V gene (reference sequence). The CDR3 runs to 14 residues. The CDR3 loop reads CRRKSANSTGELFF. Written as DNA, the CDR3 is TGCAGAAGAAAATCAGCGAACAGCACCGGGGAGCTGTTTTTT.

Written as DNA, the CDR3 is TGTGCCAGCAGCTTAGGAGTTGTTAGAAAGGGTCGGAGTTCACCCCTCCACTTT. Translated, it gives CASSLGVVRKGRSSPLHF. V gene TRBV7-2 combines with J gene TRBJ1-6; D unclear. Trimming cost V 1 base and J 9 bases, with 22 bases left between them. Germline lookup yields CDR1 SGHTA and CDR2 FQGNSA. The CDR3 spans 18 residues.

This clonotype was counted ten times or more. The V gene is TRBV15, the J gene TRBJ1-2, with no clear D. Germline CDR1 LNHNV, CDR2 YYDKDF (reference sequence). This CDR3 is built from 12 residues. V was pared by 0 bases and J by 4 bases, with 3 bases between. The chain's CDR3 is CATSRDTYGYTF. The CDR3 bases are TGTGCCACCAGCAGAGACACCTATGGCTACACCTTC.

Only a few counts were recorded for this clonotype. This chain joins TRBV20-1 and TRBJ1-1; D uncertain. Trimming shortened V by 0 bases and J by 6 bases, and 8 bases separated the two germline ends. The CDR3 contains 12 residues. The germline V gene has CDR1 DFQATT and CDR2 SNEGSKA (reference sequence). The CDR3 DNA reads TGCAGTGCTAGAGATGCTGTGCCTGAAGCTTTCTTT. It translates to CSARDAVPEAFF.

This clonotype was counted many times. The chain is built from TRBV29-1 and TRBJ1-2, with D hard to call. The CDR3 runs to 12 residues. V lost 3 bases and J lost 7, with 12 bases in between. Germline CDR1 reads SQVTM; CDR2 reads ANQGSEA. In nucleotides, the CDR3 is TGCAGCGTTGAGCACGATTGGGGTGGCTACACCTTC. Translated: CSVEHDWGGYTF.

The gene calls are TRBV6-5 and TRBJ2-4; TRBD1 might be the D (5 bases). Germline values: CDR1 MNHEY, CDR2 SVGAGI. With 7 bases removed from V and 6 bases from J, the gap between germline ends came to 16 bases. The CDR3 spans 14 residues. DNA for the CDR3: TGTGCCAGCAAACTTCAGGGCCGAGGAAACATTCAGTACTTC. Amino acid sequence: CASKLQGRGNIQYF.

This clonotype appeared a few times. This CDR3 fails to terminate in the conserved phenylalanine or tryptophan, so it likely reflects a read error. No DNA is shown, since the ends of the CDR3 on it are uncertain; the CDR3 is the one TCRdb lists. CDR3 amino acids: CASSYKTREDD. The chain has TRBV6-5 and TRBJ2-7; TRBD2, as called in the table, went unchecked against the DNA. The CDR3 is made up of 11 amino acids, end residues included. Germline loops: CDR1 MNHEY, CDR2 SVGAGI.

This clonotype has a count of ten or more. The V gene is TRBV4-2, the J gene TRBJ2-7, with a weak D call TRBD1 (5 bases). Trimming shortened V by 3 bases and J by 3 bases, and 12 bases separated the two germline ends. CDR1 is LGHNA, CDR2 YNFKEQ, per germline. The CDR3 loop spans 14 amino acids. CDR3 nucleotides: TGTGCCAGCAGCCATACTCAGGGTGGCTACGAGCAGTACGTC. This gives the protein CASSHTQGGYEQYV.

In this sample, this clonotype turned up many times. The rearrangement uses TRBV3-1 and TRBJ1-4; TRBD1 is a possible D gene (6 bases). Germline assignment: CDR1 LGHDT and CDR2 YNNKEL (reference sequence). The V end was cut by 0 bases, the J end by 14 bases, with 16 bases between. This CDR3 contains 14 residues. Here the CDR3 DNA reads TGTGCCAGCAGCCAAGATCACAGGGCCCTATGGCTGTTTTTT. Translating gives CASSQDHRALWLFF.

This clonotype was seen more than once but under ten times. This chain joins TRBV7-8 and TRBJ2-2; TRBD1 agrees at 10 bases. Trimming at V came to 3 bases and at J to 3 bases, leaving 1 base not matched to a gene. This CDR3 spans 15 amino acids. Germline V gives CDR1 SGHVS, CDR2 FQNEAQ. As DNA, the CDR3 is TGTGCCAGCAGCTTGACAGGGGGCGACACCGGGGAGCTGTTTTTT. This translates into CASSLTGGDTGELFF.

This clonotype has more than one count but fewer than ten. This rearrangement joins TRBV7-2 to TRBJ2-7; TRBD2 might be the D (7 bases). Deletions cut 5 bases from V and 4 bases from J, with 15 bases between. There are 14 residues in the CDR3. Germline V gene data show CDR1 as SGHTA and CDR2 as FQGNSA. The CDR3 nucleotides read TGTGCCAGCAGCGGAGGGGGGGTCGGATACGAGCAGTACTTC. It encodes CASSGGGVGYEQYF.

This clonotype has at least ten counts. This chain links TRBV4-1 with TRBJ2-1; 8 nucleotides match TRBD2. The V and J ends lost 4 bases and 4 bases, in that order; junction bases with no gene match: 9. CDR3 length equals 16 residues. Germline CDR1 MGHRA, CDR2 YSYEKL. The CDR3 DNA reads as TGCGCCAGCAGCCCAGTAGCGGGGAGTGTTTACAATGAGCAGTTCTTC. It translates to CASSPVAGSVYNEQFF.

This clonotype was seen a few times. This chain connects TRBV20-1 to TRBJ2-7; perhaps D is TRBD1 or TRBD2 (6 bases each). Germline assignment: CDR1 DFQATT and CDR2 SNEGSKA (reference sequence). The CDR3 sequence is 16 residues long. Trimming shortened V by 7 bases and J by 2 bases, and 24 bases separated the two germline ends. The CDR3 loop reads CSVTGGGRGLTYEQYV. The CDR3 coding sequence is TGCAGTGTTACAGGAGGTGGCAGGGGACTCACCTACGAGCAGTACGTC.

This clonotype was found many times. This chain uses TRBV20-1 with TRBJ2-2, with D perhaps given as TRBD1 or TRBD2 (5 bases each). V was pared by 3 bases and J by 0 bases, with 14 bases between. The CDR3 contains 16 residues. Germline V gene sequence: CDR1 DFQATT, CDR2 SNEGSKA (reference sequence). The CDR3 here is CSASGGGRANTGELFF. In DNA, the CDR3 is TGCAGTGCTAGTGGTGGGGGACGTGCGAACACCGGGGAGCTGTTTTTT.

This clonotype appeared a single time. The rearrangement joins TRBV5-6 to TRBJ2-5; D ambiguous. The CDR3 is 13 residues long. The germline gives CDR1 SGHDT, CDR2 YYEEEE. V was cut by 5 bases and J by 2 bases, with 10 bases left in between. The CDR3 nucleotides are TGTGCCAGCAGTCCAATGCCGCAAGAGACCCAGTACTTC. Amino acid sequence: CASSPMPQETQYF.

This clonotype showed up just a few times. The chain couples TRBV30 to TRBJ1-3; maybe TRBD1 (6 bases). The V end was cut by 4 bases, the J end by 3 bases, with 10 bases between. There are 13 residues in the CDR3. CDR1 and CDR2 from the germline V gene are GTSNPN and SVGIG (reference sequence). The CDR3 sequence is CAWTRQDGNTIYF. CDR3 sequence (DNA): TGTGCCTGGACCCGACAGGATGGAAACACCATATATTTT.

This clonotype appeared a few times. This rearrangement joins TRBV6-5 to TRBJ2-3, with D unresolved. With 2 bases removed from V and 1 base from J, the gap between germline ends came to 7 bases. CDR1 and CDR2 (germline): MNHEY, SVGAGI. The CDR3 has 14 amino acids. The CDR3 loop reads CASSYGQGTDTQYF. The CDR3 DNA sequence: TGTGCCAGCAGTTACGGCCAGGGCACAGATACGCAGTATTTT.

This clonotype was found many times. The chain recombines TRBV6-5 with TRBJ1-5, with 7 bases aligning to TRBD1. The CDR3 spans 14 residues. From germline, CDR1 is MNHEY and CDR2 SVGAGI. V lost 5 bases to trimming and J lost 3 bases; unmatched junction nucleotides: 4. For the CDR3, the DNA is TGTGCCAGCAGTCTGACAGGGATCAATCAGCCCCAGCATTTT. It translates to CASSLTGINQPQHF.

The V call is TRBV3-1, the J call TRBJ2-1; D is perhaps TRBD2 (5 bases). The CDR3 covers 13 residues. V was pared by 4 bases and J by 7 bases, with 11 bases between. Germline assignment: CDR1 LGHDT and CDR2 YNNKEL (reference sequence). CDR3 in amino acids: CASSLMRGNEQFF. CDR3 sequence (DNA): TGTGCCAGCAGCCTTATGCGAGGGAATGAGCAGTTCTTC.

This clonotype was observed many times. The chain links TRBV24-1 to TRBJ2-3; 8 bases fit TRBD1. The V gene's germline CDR1 is KGHDR and CDR2 SFDVKD. The CDR3 is 16 amino acids. Germline trimming cut 1 base from V and 3 bases from J; bases unmatched to any gene: 5. The CDR3 DNA sequence: TGTGCCACCAGTGATTTACCCGGGACAGGAACAGATACGCAGTATTTT. Encoded protein: CATSDLPGTGTDTQYF.